This TCR beta chain was found in a study of blood T cell repertoires in COVID-19 (dated by TCRdb to 2019 to 2021). Study-level background: Collaborator samples came from the United States, Italy and Spain and covered acute and convalescent phases of COVID-19. The material from the prospective study consisted of cDNA or gDNA derived from T cells, B-cell-depleted T cells, or PBMCs. Subjects who had been exposed to COVID-19, were actively infected with it, or had recovered from it provided the deeply sampled blood TCRbeta repertoires that made up the dataset. The repertoires were released in a freely available public database intended as a resource for research on the immune response to SARS-CoV-2. The samples were drawn from the first 160 participants of the ongoing ImmuneRACE study and from 1,254 subjects provided by 6 global collaborators. The sample metadata nearly always contained a de-identified subject ID, COVID-19 status, age in years and sex. Where HLA class I and class II types were available, the types were taken from metadata supplied by the sample provider, not from assay-based typing. Beyond this particular receptor, the publication reports: The quantity of clinical and demographic metadata differed by source and by participant and was supplied without curation.

Collaborating institutions collected whole blood in K2EDTA tubes following their own protocols. Collaborator samples were shipped for TCRbeta analysis as frozen whole blood, isolated PBMCs, or DNA extracted from either sample type. Notes on this clone: Its antigen is not yet known. Base quality data are lacking; no much larger clone is found one base away.

TCRbeta CDR3 regions were amplified from genomic DNA by means of the immunoSEQ Assay, a bias-controlled multiplex PCR. On the authors' methods: The number of nucleated cells in each sample was estimated from the amplification of reference gene primers within the assay. To quantify the absolute abundance of each unique TCRbeta CDR3 rearrangement, sequence reads were collapsed and filtered. For each sample, productive Simpson clonality was calculated as the square root of Simpson's diversity index across productive rearrangements. TCRdb re-hosts the immuneACCESS table, in-frame sequences only. Its copies lack some clones; in the studies checked, an unresolved V gene accounts for under half of them, and the cause for the rest is not known. D and trimming come from the DNA, and the V and J calls and clone size come from that table. This sample is represented by roughly 160,000 clones; about 85% of them were singletons. The ten largest clones represent more than 1% of the sample.

The germline ends are 15 bases apart after V is trimmed by 4 bases and J by 3 bases. The CDR3 goes from the cysteine to the phenylalanine over 15 residues. Of all the DNA, just the CDR3 is kept, 45 bases in frame from base 1. Sequences MNHEY (CDR1) and SMNVEV (CDR2) are obtained from the germline V gene (reference sequence). This sequence uses TRBV27 and TRBJ1-2, with TRBD1 perhaps the D gene, on 6 matching bases. This TCR came from a man in his forties with acute or convalescent COVID-19. The sequenced sample was peripheral blood. The CDR3 reads CASSSFTTGHYGYTF. In nucleotide form, the sequence is TGTGCCAGCAGTTCATTTACGACAGGCCACTATGGCTACACCTTC.